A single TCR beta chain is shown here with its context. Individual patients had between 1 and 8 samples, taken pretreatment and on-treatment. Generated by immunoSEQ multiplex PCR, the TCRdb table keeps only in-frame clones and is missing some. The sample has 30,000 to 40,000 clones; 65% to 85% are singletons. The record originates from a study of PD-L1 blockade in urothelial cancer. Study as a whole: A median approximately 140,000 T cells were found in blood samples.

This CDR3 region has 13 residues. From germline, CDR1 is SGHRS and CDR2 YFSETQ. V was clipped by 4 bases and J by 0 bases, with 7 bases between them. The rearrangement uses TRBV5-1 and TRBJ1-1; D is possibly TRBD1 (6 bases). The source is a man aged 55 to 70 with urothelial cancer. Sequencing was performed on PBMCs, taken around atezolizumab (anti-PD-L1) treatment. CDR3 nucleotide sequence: TGCGCCAGCAGCGGGGGCGTGAACACTGAAGCTTTCTTT. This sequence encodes CASSGGVNTEAFF.